This T cell receptor beta chain stems from a study of blood T cell repertoires in COVID-19. V shed 3 bases and J shed 5 bases, with 20 bases lying between them. The CDR3 extends over 16 amino acids. The germline V gene encodes CDR1 SGHRS and CDR2 YFSETQ. Assay: immunoSEQ multiplex PCR; the TCRdb copy retains only in-frame clones and omits some. The sample has 100,000 to 150,000 clones, roughly nine tenths seen once. This clone was detected only a few times. The source material was peripheral blood. The clonotype originates from a man aged 70 or older who had recovered from COVID-19. This sequence joins TRBV5-1 and TRBJ1-1; possibly TRBD1 for D (5 bases). The CDR3 loop reads CASSSQGGRKGTEAFF. CDR3 nucleotides: TGCGCCAGCAGCTCCCAGGGAGGGCGAAAGGGAACTGAAGCTTTCTTT.